Each of the 32 T cell receptor beta chains below was sequenced from the same sample in a study of patients and donors after allogeneic stem cell transplantation. TCRdb called the RT-PCR reads again in MiXCR, with one record for every CDR3 protein. The profile shows about 960,000 distinct CDR3 sequences, about 20% of them singletons. The sequenced material came from blood, either unsorted or a sorted T cell fraction (not recorded which). Every receptor here comes from a human donor who was either an allogeneic HSCT recipient or a stem cell or donor lymphocyte infusion donor (not recorded which). It is not recorded whose cells these are; they may come from a transplant donor.

In this sample, this clonotype turned up a few times. The chain joins TRBV5-1 to TRBJ1-1, with a weak D call TRBD1 (5 bases). The V and J ends lost 2 bases and 1 base respectively, with 15 bases between them. Germline V gene sequence: CDR1 SGHRS, CDR2 YFSETQ. The CDR3 is made up of 16 amino acids. The CDR3 sequence: CASSFRAPDKNTEAFF. CDR3 bases: TGCGCCAGCAGCTTCAGGGCTCCGGATAAGAACACTGAAGCTTTCTTT.

This clonotype was picked up a small number of times. The J gene is TRBJ2-1, the V gene TRBV25-1, with 9 bases fitting TRBD2. J gave up 2 bases and V 11 bases, and 7 bases lay outside the gene matches. Germline-derived CDR1 and CDR2 are MGHDK and SYGVNS. CDR3 length: 14 amino acids. The DNA of the CDR3 is TGTGCCTCCGGCCAGCGGGAGGCCTACAATGAGCAGTTCTTC. It encodes CASGQREAYNEQFF.

In its sample, this clonotype was seen a few times. The CDR3 is CASTRLGANEQFF. Written as DNA, the CDR3 is TGTGCCAGCACCCGGTTGGGGGCCAATGAGCAGTTCTTC. This chain links TRBV25-1 with TRBJ2-1; TRBD1 is a possible D gene (6 bases). The CDR3 spans 13 residues. V was clipped by 7 bases and J by 6 bases, with 13 bases between them. The germline CDR1 and CDR2 sequences are MGHDK and SYGVNS.

The sample holds a few counts of this clonotype. This sequence joins TRBV7-6 and TRBJ1-3, with 7 nucleotides matching TRBD1. The CDR3 loop spans 15 amino acids. Looked up from germline, CDR1 is SGHVS and CDR2 is FNYEAQ. Trimming at V came to 5 bases and at J to 2 bases, leaving 6 bases not matched to a gene. CDR3 bases: TGTGCCAGCAGCACCGACAGGGCCCCTGGAAACACCATATATTTT. Its protein product is CASSTDRAPGNTIYF. The full variable domain, in which reference TRBV7-6 and TRBJ1-3 provide the parts outside the CDR3, is GAGVSQSPRYKVTKRGQDVALRCDPISGHVSLYWYRQALGQGPEFLTYFNYEAQQDKSGLPNDRFSAERPEGSISTLTIQRTEQRDSAMYRCASSTDRAPGNTIYFGEGSWLTVV.

In this sample, this clonotype turned up many times. This rearrangement joins TRBV12-3 or TRBV12-4 to TRBJ2-5; 8 bases map to TRBD2. The CDR3 spans 14 residues. With V trimmed by 3 bases and J by 5 bases, 5 bases remained unmatched. In DNA, the CDR3 is TGTGCCAGCAGTTTGGCCAGCGGGGGTGAGACCCAGTACTTC. This sequence encodes CASSLASGGETQYF.

This clonotype was observed a few times. The gene calls are TRBV12-3 or TRBV12-4 and TRBJ1-1, with TRBD1 matching 8 bases. The CDR3 covers 14 residues. With 3 bases clipped from V and 5 bases from J, the junction kept 5 bases outside the gene matches. The CDR3, as DNA: TGTGCCAGCAGTTTCGACAGGGGACGTACTGAAGCTTTCTTT. It specifies CASSFDRGRTEAFF.

J is TRBJ2-3 and V is TRBV6-2 or TRBV6-3, with unresolved D. The V gene's germline CDR1 is MNHEY and CDR2 SVGEGT. There are 14 residues in the CDR3. V shed 6 bases and J shed 1 base, with 11 bases lying between them. The CDR3 DNA reads TGTGCCAGCAGGGAATTTGCTGGCACAGATACGCAGTATTTT. Translating gives CASREFAGTDTQYF.

This clonotype was seen a few times. The chain's CDR3 is CSAHDSYYGYTF. The DNA of the CDR3 is TGCAGTGCTCACGACAGCTACTATGGCTACACCTTC. The chain joins TRBV20-1 to TRBJ1-2, with D possibly matching TRBD1 (5 bases). Trimming took 5 bases from V and 3 from J, leaving 10 bases between them. CDR1 DFQATT and CDR2 SNEGSKA come from the germline V gene (reference sequence). The CDR3 runs 12 residues.

This clonotype has more than one count but fewer than ten. This rearrangement joins TRBV5-6 to TRBJ2-7, with no clear D. The CDR3 sequence is 12 residues long. Trimming removed 3 bases from V and 4 bases from J, with 8 bases in between. Germline V CDR1 and CDR2: SGHDT, YYEEEE. The CDR3 coding sequence is TGTGCCAGCAGCTGGGCAGAATACGAGCAGTACTTC. It yields the protein CASSWAEYEQYF. The complete variable domain, with remaining parts taken from reference TRBV5-6 and TRBJ2-7, reads DAGVTQSPTHLIKTRGQQVTLRCSPKSGHDTVSWYQQALGQGPQFIFQYYEEEERQRGNFPDRFSGHQFPNYSSELNVNALLLGDSALYLCASSWAEYEQYFGPGTRLTVT.

This clonotype was seen a few times. V is TRBV7-9 and J is TRBJ2-7; D is possibly TRBD1 (6 bases). This CDR3 is 13 amino acids long. V gave up 4 bases and J gave up 6 bases, with 13 bases separating them. CDR1 is SEHNR, CDR2 FQNEAQ, per germline (reference sequence). CDR3 loop: CASSWVGASEQYF. CDR3 DNA sequence: TGTGCCAGCAGCTGGGTGGGGGCCAGCGAGCAGTACTTC.

This chain links TRBV7-2 with TRBJ2-7; 9 bases map to TRBD1. The germline V gene encodes CDR1 SGHTA and CDR2 FQGNSA. This CDR3 region has 15 residues. V lost 5 bases and J lost 2; bases outside the gene matches: 7. The CDR3 sequence is CASSQPGQGPYEQYF. CDR3 bases: TGTGCCAGCAGCCAACCGGGACAGGGCCCCTACGAGCAGTACTTC.

This chain uses TRBV2 with TRBJ2-3; TRBD2 is a possible D gene (5 bases). Trimming pared 6 bases from V and 5 bases from J, leaving 15 bases between. CDR3 length: 14 amino acids. CDR1 is SNHLY, CDR2 FYNNEI, per germline. The chain's CDR3 is CASSLRRSQDTQYF. The CDR3 coding sequence is TGTGCCAGCAGCCTGAGGAGGTCACAAGATACGCAGTATTTT.

Only a few counts were recorded for this clonotype. This sequence joins TRBV24-1 and TRBJ2-1; 9 positions match TRBD1. Germline V gene sequence: CDR1 KGHDR, CDR2 SFDVKD. J gave up 2 bases and V 2 bases, and 6 bases lay outside the gene matches. The CDR3 length is 17 residues. The CDR3 protein is CATSDWGTGKPYNEQFF. The CDR3 region has the DNA TGTGCCACCAGTGATTGGGGGACAGGGAAACCCTACAATGAGCAGTTCTTC.

The V and J genes are TRBV5-6 and TRBJ2-7, with D tentatively TRBD2 (6 bases). This CDR3 has 13 residues. In germline, CDR1 is SGHDT, CDR2 YYEEEE. V lost 4 bases and J lost 2, with 10 bases in between. The CDR3 DNA sequence: TGTGCCAGCAGCCCCGCGGGACCCTACGAGCAGTACTTC. Its translation is CASSPAGPYEQYF. The full variable domain, completed using reference TRBV5-6 and TRBJ2-7, is DAGVTQSPTHLIKTRGQQVTLRCSPKSGHDTVSWYQQALGQGPQFIFQYYEEEERQRGNFPDRFSGHQFPNYSSELNVNALLLGDSALYLCASSPAGPYEQYFGPGTRLTVT.

This clonotype was recorded at least ten times. The chain couples TRBV12-3 or TRBV12-4 to TRBJ2-7; no clear D gene. CDR3 size: 13 residues. The V gene lost 1 base and the J gene lost 1 base, with 5 bases spanning the gap. Here the CDR3 reads CASSLDFSYEQYF. In nucleotides, the CDR3 is TGTGCCAGCAGTTTAGACTTTTCCTACGAGCAGTACTTC.

This clonotype turned up a few times. The chain uses TRBV9 and TRBJ2-7, with TRBD2 as a possible D gene (7 bases). Germline values: CDR1 SGDLS, CDR2 YYNGEE. This CDR3 is built from 14 residues. V gave up 3 bases and J gave up 0 bases, with 10 bases separating them. The DNA for the CDR3 is TGTGCCAGCAGCGCAGGGGAGGGCTCCTACGAGCAGTACTTC. Encoded protein: CASSAGEGSYEQYF.

This clonotype was picked up many times. The junction shows a germline mismatch at one end, possibly a read error. The CDR3 DNA follows: TGTGCCAGCAGCTTAGTCGGGACAGATACGCAGTATTTT. As protein: CASSLVGTDTQYF. The chain recombines TRBV5-1 with TRBJ2-3; D call uncertain. CDR1 and CDR2 (germline): SGHRS, YFSETQ. CDR3 length: 13 amino acids.

This clonotype was detected only a few times. The chain recombines TRBV4-1 with TRBJ2-3, with 9 bases lining up with TRBD2. Germline assignment: CDR1 MGHRA and CDR2 YSYEKL. The V gene end was trimmed by 4 bases and the J gene end by 14 bases; junction bases not matched to a gene: 10. There are 13 residues in the CDR3. CDR3 DNA sequence: TGCGCCAGCAGCCTGCCCGGGACTAGCAGAACGTATTTT. Protein: CASSLPGTSRTYF.

This chain connects TRBV6-5 to TRBJ2-3; D gene ambiguous. V shed 1 base and J shed 0 bases, with 17 bases lying between them. In germline, CDR1 is MNHEY, CDR2 SVGAGI. The CDR3 consists of 18 residues. The CDR3 here is CASSYLNLIGESTDTQYF. Written as DNA, the CDR3 is TGTGCCAGCAGTTACTTAAATTTGATAGGAGAGAGCACAGATACGCAGTATTTT.

The chain employs TRBV15 and TRBJ1-2, with TRBD1 as a possible D gene (5 bases). V gave up 0 bases and J gave up 6 bases, with 17 bases separating them. CDR3 length equals 16 residues. Germline CDR1 reads LNHNV; CDR2 reads YYDKDF (reference sequence). CDR3 residues: CATSRDYVNRRNGYTF. CDR3 sequence (DNA): TGTGCCACCAGCAGAGATTATGTGAACAGGAGGAATGGCTACACCTTC.

This clonotype was observed a handful of times. This rearrangement joins TRBV7-2 to TRBJ2-1; D may be TRBD1 or TRBD2 (5 bases each). The V gene's germline CDR1 is SGHTA and CDR2 FQGNSA. Trimming left V 5 bases short and J 5 bases short, with 13 bases between. The CDR3 spans 14 residues. This CDR3 reads CASSPRGVHNEQFF. CDR3 nucleotides: TGTGCCAGCAGCCCAAGAGGGGTTCACAATGAGCAGTTCTTC.

V usage is TRBV7-2 and J usage is TRBJ2-5, with TRBD2 matching 8 bases. Looked up from germline, CDR1 is SGHTA and CDR2 is FQGNSA. After removal of 2 bases from V and 2 bases from J, the junction contained 4 bases not matched to a gene. There are 15 residues in the CDR3. CDR3 loop: CASSLRRGGQETQYF. For the CDR3, the DNA is TGTGCCAGCAGCTTAAGACGGGGGGGACAAGAGACCCAGTACTTC.

This clonotype has just a few counts. V and J are TRBV9 and TRBJ2-1; 7 bases match TRBD1. CDR1 and CDR2 (germline): SGDLS, YYNGEE. V trimming: 3 bases; J trimming: 9 bases; junction bases outside the gene matches: 12. CDR3 size: 15 residues. CDR3 loop: CASSAQSRQGSEQFF. The CDR3 DNA reads TGTGCCAGCAGCGCACAGTCTAGACAGGGCTCTGAGCAGTTCTTC.

This clonotype was detected only a few times. This chain links TRBV12-3 or TRBV12-4 with TRBJ1-3; D might be TRBD1 (6 bases). V was clipped by 5 bases and J by 2 bases, with 19 bases between them. The CDR3 length is 17 residues. CDR3 sequence reads: CASSPFGGLRPGNTIYF. The CDR3 DNA sequence: TGTGCCAGCAGTCCCTTTGGGGGCCTCCGACCTGGAAACACCATATATTTT.

The chain recombines TRBV3-1 with TRBJ2-1; the match to TRBD2 covers 16 bases. The CDR3 totals 16 residues. The germline gives CDR1 LGHDT, CDR2 YNNKEL (reference sequence). V lost 3 bases, J lost 9 bases, and 5 bases stayed unmatched. The CDR3 nucleotides are TGTGCCAGCAGCCAGTCCGGGACTAGCGGGAGGGGTGAGCAGTTCTTC. As protein: CASSQSGTSGRGEQFF.

For this clonotype: The CDR3 ends on some other residue instead of the conserved phenylalanine or tryptophan, so this is likely a read error. The rearrangement links TRBV2 to TRBJ2-2; D remains ambiguous. In germline, CDR1 is SNHLY, CDR2 FYNNEI. The CDR3 runs 14 residues. V lost 4 bases, J lost 3 bases, and 9 bases lay in between. The CDR3 DNA reads as TGTGCCAGCAGTGCTCGACTCTACACCGGGGAGCTGTTTCTT. As protein: CASSARLYTGELFL.

This clonotype was detected many times. V usage is TRBV12-3 or TRBV12-4 and J usage is TRBJ2-7; 12 bases map to TRBD2. The V and J ends lost 5 bases and 6 bases, in that order; junction bases with no gene match: 5. The CDR3 is 14 residues long. The CDR3 region is CASSPTSGRVEQYF. The CDR3 DNA reads as TGTGCCAGCAGTCCGACTAGCGGGAGAGTCGAGCAGTACTTC.

The table lists this clonotype with a few counts. This chain links TRBV7-9 with TRBJ1-1, with D tentatively TRBD1 (6 bases). The CDR3 is 14 residues long. Germline V lookup: CDR1 SEHNR, CDR2 FQNEAQ (reference sequence). The germline V and J ends were trimmed by 5 bases and 2 bases, with 12 bases remaining between them. CDR3 sequence: CASSQQDRNTEAFF. The DNA of the CDR3 is TGTGCCAGCAGCCAGCAGGACAGAAACACTGAAGCTTTCTTT. The entire variable domain, with the rest obtained from reference TRBV7-9 and TRBJ1-1, is as follows: DTGVSQNPRHKITKRGQNVTFRCDPISEHNRLYWYRQTLGQGPEFLTYFQNEAQLEKSRLLSDRFSAERPKGSFSTLEIQRTEQGDSAMYLCASSQQDRNTEAFFGQGTRLTVV.

The chain is built from TRBV6-1 and TRBJ2-1; 15 nucleotides match TRBD2. Trimming took 6 bases from V and 4 from J; bases not matched to a gene: 10. CDR1 MNHNS and CDR2 SASEGT come from the germline V gene. The CDR3 extends over 18 amino acids. CDR3 amino acids: CASRSWSGTSGGYNEQFF. In nucleotides, the CDR3 is TGTGCCAGCAGGTCCTGGTCCGGGACTAGCGGGGGGTACAATGAGCAGTTCTTC.

There are a few counts of this clonotype. The chain joins TRBV4-2 to TRBJ2-3; 15 nucleotides match TRBD2. Per germline, CDR1 LGHNA and CDR2 YNFKEQ. This CDR3 region has 16 residues. The V gene end was trimmed by 3 bases and the J gene end by 6 bases; junction bases not matched to a gene: 4. The CDR3, as DNA: TGTGCCAGCAGCCACGGGACTAGCGGGGGGCGGGATACGCAGTATTTT. It yields the protein CASSHGTSGGRDTQYF.

This clonotype showed up just a few times. The chain recombines TRBV24-1 with TRBJ2-7, with 8 bases lining up with TRBD1. The V and J ends lost 9 bases and 3 bases, in that order; junction bases with no gene match: 9. Germline CDR1 and CDR2: KGHDR and SFDVKD. This CDR3 has 14 residues. The CDR3 DNA follows: TGTGCCACCCGATCCGGGACAGGAGACTACGAGCAGTACTTC. This encodes CATRSGTGDYEQYF.

This clonotype was detected a few times. The chain carries TRBV6-5 and TRBJ1-6, with 7 bases aligning to TRBD1. CDR1 is MNHEY, CDR2 SVGAGI, per germline. The CDR3 sequence is 17 residues long. Trimming at V came to 0 bases and at J to 7 bases, leaving 9 bases not matched to a gene. DNA for the CDR3: TGTGCCAGCAGTTACTCGAAGATTTTACAGGGGAATTCACCCCTCCACTTT. It is translated as CASSYSKILQGNSPLHF.